This T cell receptor beta chain was obtained from a study of cytomegalovirus exposure and HLA in healthy donors. Trimming removed 0 bases from V and 2 bases from J; junction bases left unmatched: 5. The CDR3 consists of 17 residues. The germline V gene has CDR1 WSHSY and CDR2 SAAADI. Whole-study findings and limits: Researchers reported in a later analysis that common viral pathogens appeared linked to several top clusters. A likely sequencing artifact accounted for one observed cluster of highly shared sequence variants.

Amplification used 60 Vbeta primers and 13 Jbeta primers. Source study methods: There were about 88 million unique TCR beta chains by a later count, and about 12 million of them were shared. Libraries were prepared by immunoSEQ multiplex PCR; TCRdb keeps only in-frame clonotypes and omits some of them. The V and J calls and clone size are taken from that table; D and trimming were inferred from the DNA. The sample has 180,000 or so clones, more than 65% seen once. Note on this clone: Its antigen is not known.

Sequences were obtained from PBMCs. The sequence derives from a woman aged 25 to 45 in good health and CMV-seropositive. V gene TRBV10-2 combines with J gene TRBJ2-3, with TRBD2 matching 10 bases. CDR3 bases: TGCGCCAGCAGTGAGTCGAGCCTAGCGGGGGACACAGATACGCAGTATTTT. It is translated as CASSESSLAGDTDTQYF.